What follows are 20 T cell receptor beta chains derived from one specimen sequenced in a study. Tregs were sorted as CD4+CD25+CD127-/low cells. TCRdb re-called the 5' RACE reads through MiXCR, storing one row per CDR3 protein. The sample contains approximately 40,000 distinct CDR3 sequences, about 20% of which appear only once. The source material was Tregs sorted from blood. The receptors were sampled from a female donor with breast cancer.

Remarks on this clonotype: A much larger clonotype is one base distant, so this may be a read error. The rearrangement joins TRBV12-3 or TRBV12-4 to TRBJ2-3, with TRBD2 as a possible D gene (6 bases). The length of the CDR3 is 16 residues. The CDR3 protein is CAGSFGSGASTDTQYF. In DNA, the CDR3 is TGTGCCGGCAGTTTTGGTAGCGGAGCTAGCACAGATACGCAGTATTTT.

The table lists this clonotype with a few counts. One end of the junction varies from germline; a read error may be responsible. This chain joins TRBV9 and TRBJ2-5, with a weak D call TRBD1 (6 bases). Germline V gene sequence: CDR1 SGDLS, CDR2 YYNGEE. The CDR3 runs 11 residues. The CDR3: CTSSGRGLKYF. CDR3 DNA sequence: TGTACCAGCAGCGGCAGGGGCCTAAAATACTTC. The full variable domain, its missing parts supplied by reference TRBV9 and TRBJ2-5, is DSGVTQTPKHLITATGQRVTLRCSPRSGDLSVYWYQQSLDQGLQFLIQYYNGEERAKGNILERFSAQQFPDLHSELNLSSLELGDSALYFCTSSGRGLKYFGPGTRLLVL.

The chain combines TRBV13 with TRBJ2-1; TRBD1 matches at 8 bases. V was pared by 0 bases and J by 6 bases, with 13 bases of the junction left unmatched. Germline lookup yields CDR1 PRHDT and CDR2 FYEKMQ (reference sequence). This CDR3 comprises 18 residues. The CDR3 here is CASSLGTGEATWGNEQFF. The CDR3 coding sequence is TGTGCCAGCAGCTTAGGGACAGGGGAGGCGACGTGGGGCAATGAGCAGTTCTTC.

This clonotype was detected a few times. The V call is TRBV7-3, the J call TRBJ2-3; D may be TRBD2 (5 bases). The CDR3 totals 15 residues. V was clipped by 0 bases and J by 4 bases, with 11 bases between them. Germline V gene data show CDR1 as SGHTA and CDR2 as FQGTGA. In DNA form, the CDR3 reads TGTGCCAGCAGCTTAACGTCGGCAGCGGCAGATACGCAGTATTTT. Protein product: CASSLTSAAADTQYF.

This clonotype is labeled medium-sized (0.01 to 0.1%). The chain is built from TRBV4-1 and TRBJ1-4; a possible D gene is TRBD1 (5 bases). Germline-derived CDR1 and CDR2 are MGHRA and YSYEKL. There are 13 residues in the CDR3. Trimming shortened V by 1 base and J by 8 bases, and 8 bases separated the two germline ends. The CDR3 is CASSQVWGEKLFF. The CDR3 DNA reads TGCGCCAGCAGCCAAGTCTGGGGGGAAAAACTGTTTTTT.

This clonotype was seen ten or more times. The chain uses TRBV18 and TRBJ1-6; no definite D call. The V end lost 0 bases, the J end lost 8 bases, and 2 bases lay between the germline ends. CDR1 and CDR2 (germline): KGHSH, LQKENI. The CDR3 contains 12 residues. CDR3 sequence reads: CASSPPDSPLHF. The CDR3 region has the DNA TGTGCCAGCTCACCACCGGATTCACCCCTCCACTTT.

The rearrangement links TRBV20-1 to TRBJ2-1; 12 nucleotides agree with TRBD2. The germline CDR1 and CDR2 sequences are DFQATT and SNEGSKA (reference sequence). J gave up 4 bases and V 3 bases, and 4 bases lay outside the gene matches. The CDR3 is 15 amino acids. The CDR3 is CSARALAGGYNEQFF. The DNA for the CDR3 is TGCAGTGCTAGGGCGCTAGCGGGAGGGTACAATGAGCAGTTCTTC.

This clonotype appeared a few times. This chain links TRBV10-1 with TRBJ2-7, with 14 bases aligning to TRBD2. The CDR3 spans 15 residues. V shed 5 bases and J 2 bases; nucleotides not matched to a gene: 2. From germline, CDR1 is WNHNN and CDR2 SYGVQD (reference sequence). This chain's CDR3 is CASSLGLAGAYEQYF. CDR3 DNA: TGCGCCAGCAGTCTGGGACTAGCGGGAGCCTACGAGCAGTACTTC.

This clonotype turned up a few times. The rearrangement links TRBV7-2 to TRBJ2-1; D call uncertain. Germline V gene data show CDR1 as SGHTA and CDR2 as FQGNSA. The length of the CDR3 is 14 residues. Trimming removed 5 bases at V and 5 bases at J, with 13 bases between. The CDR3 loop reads CASSLGRSDNEQFF. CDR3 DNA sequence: TGTGCCAGCAGCCTTGGACGGAGCGACAATGAGCAGTTCTTC.

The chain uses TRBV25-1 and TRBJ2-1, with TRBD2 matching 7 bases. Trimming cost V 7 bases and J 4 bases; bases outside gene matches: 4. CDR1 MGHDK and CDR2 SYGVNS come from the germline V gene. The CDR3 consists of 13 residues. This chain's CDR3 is CASMASGYNEQFF. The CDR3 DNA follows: TGTGCCAGCATGGCTAGCGGTTACAATGAGCAGTTCTTC. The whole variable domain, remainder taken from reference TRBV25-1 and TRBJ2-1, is EADIYQTPRYLVIGTGKKITLECSQTMGHDKMYWYQQDPGMELHLIHYSYGVNSTEKGDLSSESTVSRIRTEHFPLTLESARPSHTSQYLCASMASGYNEQFFGPGTRLTVL.

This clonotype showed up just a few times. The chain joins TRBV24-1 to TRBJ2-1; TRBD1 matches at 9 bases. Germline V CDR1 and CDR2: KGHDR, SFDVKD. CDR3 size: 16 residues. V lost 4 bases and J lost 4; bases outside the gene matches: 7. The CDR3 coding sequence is TGTGCCACCAGTGACCGGGACAGGGTGGCGTACAATGAGCAGTTCTTC. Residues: CATSDRDRVAYNEQFF.

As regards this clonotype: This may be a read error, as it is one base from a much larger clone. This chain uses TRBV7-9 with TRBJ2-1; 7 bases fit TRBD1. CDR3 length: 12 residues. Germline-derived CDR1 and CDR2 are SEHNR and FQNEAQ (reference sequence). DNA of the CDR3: TGTGCCAGCAGCCCCGACAGGGATGAGCGGTTCTTC. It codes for CASSPDRDERFF. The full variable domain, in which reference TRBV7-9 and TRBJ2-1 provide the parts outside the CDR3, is DTGVSQNPRHKITKRGQNVTFRCDPISEHNRLYWYRQTLGQGPEFLTYFQNEAQLEKSRLLSDRFSAERPKGSFSTLEIQRTEQGDSAMYLCASSPDRDERFFGPGTRLTVL.

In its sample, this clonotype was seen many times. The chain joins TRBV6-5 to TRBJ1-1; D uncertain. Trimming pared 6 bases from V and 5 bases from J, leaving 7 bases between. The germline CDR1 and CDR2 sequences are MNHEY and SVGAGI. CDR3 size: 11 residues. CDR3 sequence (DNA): TGTGCCAGCAGCCGGGGAACTGAAGCTTTCTTT. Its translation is CASSRGTEAFF.

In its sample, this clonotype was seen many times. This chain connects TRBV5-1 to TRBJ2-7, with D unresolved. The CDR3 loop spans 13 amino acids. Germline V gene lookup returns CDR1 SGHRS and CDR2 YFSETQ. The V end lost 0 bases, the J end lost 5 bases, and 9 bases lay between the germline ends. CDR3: CASSLERTNEQYF. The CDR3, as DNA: TGCGCCAGCAGCTTGGAACGGACGAACGAGCAGTACTTC.

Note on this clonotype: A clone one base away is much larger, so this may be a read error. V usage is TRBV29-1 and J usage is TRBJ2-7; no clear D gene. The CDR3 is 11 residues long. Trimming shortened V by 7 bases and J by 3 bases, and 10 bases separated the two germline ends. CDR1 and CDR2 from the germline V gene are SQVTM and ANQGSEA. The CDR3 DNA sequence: TGCAGCGCTGCTGACGGCTACGAGCAGTACTTC. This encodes CSAADGYEQYF.

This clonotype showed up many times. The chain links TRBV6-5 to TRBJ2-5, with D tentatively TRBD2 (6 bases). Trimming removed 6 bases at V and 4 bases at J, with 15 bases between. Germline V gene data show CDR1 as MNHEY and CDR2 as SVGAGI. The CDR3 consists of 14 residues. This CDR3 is CASSLMLGGETQYF. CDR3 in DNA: TGTGCCAGCAGCCTCATGTTGGGGGGAGAGACCCAGTACTTC.

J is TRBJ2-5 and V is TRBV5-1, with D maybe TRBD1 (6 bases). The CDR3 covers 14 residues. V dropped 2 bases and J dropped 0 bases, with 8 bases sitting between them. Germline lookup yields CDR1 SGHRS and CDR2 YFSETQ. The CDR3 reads CASSFRTDQETQYF. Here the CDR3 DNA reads TGCGCCAGCAGCTTCCGGACAGACCAAGAGACCCAGTACTTC. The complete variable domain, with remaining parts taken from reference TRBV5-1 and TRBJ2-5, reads KAGVTQTPRYLIKTRGQQVTLSCSPISGHRSVSWYQQTPGQGLQFLFEYFSETQRNKGNFPGRFSGRQFSNSRSEMNVSTLELGDSALYLCASSFRTDQETQYFGPGTRLLVL.

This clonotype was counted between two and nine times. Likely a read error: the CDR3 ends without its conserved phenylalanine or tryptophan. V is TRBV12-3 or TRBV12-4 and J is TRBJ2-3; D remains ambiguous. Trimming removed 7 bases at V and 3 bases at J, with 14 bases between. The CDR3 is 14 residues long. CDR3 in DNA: TGTGCCAGCACTTTCCTCACTCGAACAGATACGCAGTATTAT. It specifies CASTFLTRTDTQYY.

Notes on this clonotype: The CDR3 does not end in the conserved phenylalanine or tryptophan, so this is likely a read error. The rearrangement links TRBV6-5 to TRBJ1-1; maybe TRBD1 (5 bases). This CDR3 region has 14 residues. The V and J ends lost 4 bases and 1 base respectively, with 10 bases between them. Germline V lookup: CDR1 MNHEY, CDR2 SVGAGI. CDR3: CASSLRQWNTEAFL. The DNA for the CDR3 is TGTGCCAGCAGTTTACGACAGTGGAACACTGAAGCTTTCCTT.

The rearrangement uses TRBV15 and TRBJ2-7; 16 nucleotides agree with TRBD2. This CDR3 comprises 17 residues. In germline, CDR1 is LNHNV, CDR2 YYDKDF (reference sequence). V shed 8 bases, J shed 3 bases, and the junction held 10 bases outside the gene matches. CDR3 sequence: CATGNPGLAGGSYEQYF. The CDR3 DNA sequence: TGTGCCACCGGGAATCCGGGACTAGCGGGAGGGAGCTACGAGCAGTACTTC.